This T cell receptor (beta chain) was retrieved from a study of shared clonotypes between healthy human individuals. Germline-derived CDR1 and CDR2 are SGHRS and YFSETQ. Trimming stripped 4 bases from V and 0 bases from J, with 11 bases between. The CDR3 covers 14 residues. To note about this clone: What it binds is unknown.

Regarding the study as a whole: Sharing across four donors was highest in naive CD4 (around 5%) and lowest in memory CD8 (roughly 0.4%).

The assay was run at deep level. TCRdb's table, derived via immunoSEQ multiplex PCR, lists solely in-frame clones and lacks some. The data contain hundreds of thousands of clones, roughly 97% of them seen just once; the ten biggest clones take up roughly 0.05%. Healthy adults negative for HIV, lacking recent acute infections or vaccinations, served as donors. The TCR originated in a woman between 25 and 40 years old in good health. Sequencing input: naive CD4+ T cells sorted from blood. Subset in this sample: CD45RA+ positively selected. The J gene is TRBJ2-7, the V gene TRBV5-1, with a possible D match to TRBD2 (5 bases). The CDR3, as DNA: TGCGCCAGCAGCCACGGGGAGTCCTCCTACGAGCAGTACTTC. Protein product: CASSHGESSYEQYF. The full variable domain, in which reference TRBV5-1 and TRBJ2-7 provide the parts outside the CDR3, is KAGVTQTPRYLIKTRGQQVTLSCSPISGHRSVSWYQQTPGQGLQFLFEYFSETQRNKGNFPGRFSGRQFSNSRSEMNVSTLELGDSALYLCASSHGESSYEQYFGPGTRLTVT.